These 18 T cell receptor beta chains were all obtained from the same sample, sequenced in a study of shared clonotypes between healthy human individuals. Measured with immunoSEQ multiplex PCR; TCRdb has only the in-frame clones, and not every one. The top ten hold 0.37% of the sample, which has 2 million to 2.5 million clones, roughly 92% seen once. The sequenced material came from naive CD4+ T cells from PBMCs. Subset described: CD45RA+ positively selected. Receptor source: a man aged 18-30 years in good health. Some clones in this sample may be carry-over from other donors' samples.

The chain recombines TRBV7-2 with TRBJ2-1; a possible D gene is TRBD1 (5 bases). V lost 3 bases to trimming and J lost 8 bases, with 11 bases between them. The CDR3 runs to 13 residues. Germline CDR1 reads SGHTA; CDR2 reads FQGNSA. The CDR3 loop is CASSFIRVDEQFF. Here the CDR3 DNA reads TGTGCCAGCAGCTTTATCAGGGTCGATGAGCAGTTCTTC.

The chain combines TRBV2 with TRBJ2-2, with unresolved D. Germline-derived CDR1 and CDR2 are SNHLY and FYNNEI. V lost 2 bases and J 0 bases, leaving 10 bases between the germline ends. This CDR3 has 16 amino acids. This CDR3 reads CASSEKRISNTGELFF. The DNA of the CDR3 is TGTGCCAGCAGTGAAAAGCGTATATCGAACACCGGGGAGCTGTTTTTT.

The V and J genes are TRBV7-2 and TRBJ1-2; 8 bases match TRBD1. Germline V lookup: CDR1 SGHTA, CDR2 FQGNSA. With V trimmed by 5 bases and J by 13 bases, 12 bases remained unmatched. CDR3 length: 13 residues. As DNA, the CDR3 is TGTGCCAGCAGCCCCGGACAGGGCCCATGGTCCACCTTC. Its translation: CASSPGQGPWSTF.

CDR3 coding DNA: TGCGCCAGCAGCTTACAGGGTAGGAAGCAGTACTTC. Its translation: CASSLQGRKQYF. The V and J genes are TRBV5-1 and TRBJ2-7; perhaps TRBD1 as D (6 bases). With 2 bases removed from V and 8 bases from J, the gap between germline ends came to 11 bases. CDR1 and CDR2 (germline): SGHRS, YFSETQ. The CDR3 spans 12 residues.

V and J are TRBV7-3 and TRBJ1-3, with TRBD1 matching 7 bases. The CDR3 has 18 residues. CDR1 and CDR2 (germline): SGHTA, FQGTGA. Germline trimming cut 7 bases from V and 1 base from J; bases unmatched to any gene: 16. The CDR3, as DNA: TGTGCCAGCAAGTCCAGGGGGGAATACAGGGTGTCTGGAAACACCATATATTTT. Its protein product is CASKSRGEYRVSGNTIYF. The full variable domain, rest sourced from reference TRBV7-3 and TRBJ1-3, is GAGVSQTPSNKVTEKGKYVELRCDPISGHTALYWYRQSLGQGPEFLIYFQGTGAADDSGLPNDRFFAVRPEGSVSTLKIQRTERGDSAVYLCASKSRGEYRVSGNTIYFGEGSWLTVV.

The chain carries TRBV5-4 and TRBJ2-7; TRBD2 agrees at 7 bases. The length of the CDR3 is 16 residues. Germline trimming cut 1 base from V and 4 bases from J; bases unmatched to any gene: 11. Germline loops: CDR1 SGHNT, CDR2 YYREEE (reference sequence). The CDR3 nucleotides are TGTGCCAGCAGCTTGTCCGGGAGGAGGGTTCTATACGAGCAGTACTTC. Translated, it gives CASSLSGRRVLYEQYF.

The V call is TRBV5-5, the J call TRBJ1-3; 7 nucleotides agree with TRBD1. This CDR3 is 17 amino acids long. V lost 4 bases and J lost 0; bases outside the gene matches: 10. Per germline, CDR1 SGHKS and CDR2 YYEKEE (reference sequence). CDR3 sequence (DNA): TGTGCCAGCAGCGCGGCCGGGACAGCGCGCTCTGGAAACACCATATATTTT. Its protein is CASSAAGTARSGNTIYF.

The J gene is TRBJ2-3, the V gene TRBV9; TRBD2 matches at 9 bases. The CDR3 has 17 residues. The germline CDR1 and CDR2 sequences are SGDLS and YYNGEE. V shed 5 bases and J 2 bases; nucleotides not matched to a gene: 12. The CDR3 region is CASSLGASGIPTDTQYF. The CDR3 DNA is TGTGCCAGCAGTCTAGGGGCTAGCGGGATACCCACAGATACGCAGTATTTT. Drawing the rest from reference TRBV9 and TRBJ2-3, the complete variable domain is DSGVTQTPKHLITATGQRVTLRCSPRSGDLSVYWYQQSLDQGLQFLIQYYNGEERAKGNILERFSAQQFPDLHSELNLSSLELGDSALYFCASSLGASGIPTDTQYFGPGTRLTVL.

The chain joins TRBV5-1 to TRBJ1-1; D remains unclear. Germline loops: CDR1 SGHRS, CDR2 YFSETQ. With 3 bases removed from V and 1 base from J, the gap between germline ends came to 10 bases. The CDR3 length is 14 residues. CDR3 sequence: CASSSPGANTEAFF. The CDR3, as DNA: TGCGCCAGCAGCTCACCGGGAGCGAACACTGAAGCTTTCTTT. The entire variable domain, with the rest obtained from reference TRBV5-1 and TRBJ1-1, is as follows: KAGVTQTPRYLIKTRGQQVTLSCSPISGHRSVSWYQQTPGQGLQFLFEYFSETQRNKGNFPGRFSGRQFSNSRSEMNVSTLELGDSALYLCASSSPGANTEAFFGQGTRLTVV.

Notes on this clone: Other DNA sequences in the same sample also yield this CDR3. The J gene is TRBJ2-7, the V gene TRBV9, with 10 bases aligning to TRBD1. This CDR3 comprises 15 residues. V was pared by 0 bases and J by 2 bases, with 2 bases of the junction left unmatched. Per germline, CDR1 SGDLS and CDR2 YYNGEE. CDR3 residues: CASSVGGQGAYEQYF. For the CDR3, the DNA is TGTGCCAGCAGCGTAGGAGGACAGGGGGCCTACGAGCAGTACTTC.

The J gene is TRBJ1-1, the V gene TRBV28; D not certain. This CDR3 region has 12 residues. Germline-derived CDR1 and CDR2 are MDHEN and SYDVKM. Deletions cut 2 bases from V and 10 bases from J, with 11 bases between. The CDR3 here is CASSLEGGRAFF. The CDR3 DNA is TGTGCCAGCAGTTTAGAGGGAGGGAGAGCTTTCTTT.

The rearrangement links TRBV13 to TRBJ2-1; D remains ambiguous. The V end lost 5 bases, the J end lost 4 bases, and 9 bases lay between the germline ends. CDR3 length equals 13 residues. Germline V gene data show CDR1 as PRHDT and CDR2 as FYEKMQ (reference sequence). The CDR3 region is CASSANSYNEQFF. For the CDR3, the DNA is TGTGCCAGCAGCGCCAACAGTTACAATGAGCAGTTCTTC.

The chain recombines TRBV4-1 with TRBJ1-2; TRBD1 matches 8 bases. The CDR3 sequence is 15 residues long. Losses at the gene ends were 1 base for V and 14 bases for J; bases not matched to a gene: 15. Germline V gives CDR1 MGHRA, CDR2 YSYEKL. Written as DNA, the CDR3 is TGCGCCAGCAGCCAAGGGGGGGGACAGGACCCTGTAAGGACCTTC. Translated, it gives CASSQGGGQDPVRTF.

The chain recombines TRBV9 with TRBJ1-1, with TRBD1 as a possible D gene (5 bases). The V end lost 3 bases, the J end lost 1 base, and 16 bases lay between the germline ends. CDR1 SGDLS and CDR2 YYNGEE come from the germline V gene. The CDR3 covers 16 residues. The chain's CDR3 is CASSALAGWGNTEAFF. The DNA for the CDR3 is TGTGCCAGCAGCGCCCTCGCAGGGTGGGGGAACACTGAAGCTTTCTTT.

This chain joins TRBV25-1 and TRBJ1-4, with D perhaps TRBD1 (6 bases). CDR1 MGHDK and CDR2 SYGVNS come from the germline V gene. The CDR3 spans 15 residues. The V and J ends lost 2 bases and 8 bases respectively, with 15 bases between them. CDR3 coding DNA: TGTGCCAGCAGTGAAACAGGACAGAAGAGGGAAAAACTGTTTTTT. This codes for CASSETGQKREKLFF.

The CDR3 DNA reads TGTGCCAGTACCCCACAGCCAACTAATGAAAAACTGTTTTTT. Protein product: CASTPQPTNEKLFF. The chain joins TRBV19 to TRBJ1-4; D uncertain. V lost 7 bases and J lost 0, with 9 bases in between. CDR1 is LNHDA and CDR2 is SQIVND in the germline V gene (reference sequence). The CDR3 sequence is 14 residues long.

The gene calls are TRBV11-3 and TRBJ2-1, with D perhaps being TRBD1 or TRBD2 (5 bases each). V was shortened by 3 bases and J by 2 bases, with 11 bases between the two germline ends. Germline V lookup: CDR1 SGHNT, CDR2 YENEEA. The CDR3 runs to 15 residues. The chain's CDR3 is CASSFRDGPYNEQFF. The DNA for the CDR3 is TGTGCCAGCAGCTTCCGGGACGGCCCCTACAATGAGCAGTTCTTC.

The genes are TRBV7-2 and TRBJ2-5; D remains ambiguous. Germline V gene lookup returns CDR1 SGHTA and CDR2 FQGNSA. CDR3 size: 10 residues. Trimming stripped 6 bases from V and 7 bases from J, with 6 bases between. CDR3 sequence reads: CASSSGTQYF. CDR3 in DNA: TGTGCCAGCAGTTCCGGGACCCAGTACTTC. Complete variable domain (other parts from reference TRBV7-2 and TRBJ2-5): GAGVSQSPSNKVTEKGKDVELRCDPISGHTALYWYRQSLGQGLEFLIYFQGNSAPDKSGLPSDRFSAERTGGSVSTLTIQRTQQEDSAVYLCASSSGTQYFGPGTRLLVL.